The source of this T cell receptor beta chain is a study of T-cell reconstitution after alpha-beta-depleted transplantation in children. Of note for this clonotype: Its antigen is currently unknown.

Trimming took 3 bases from V and 5 from J; bases not matched to a gene: 6. In germline, CDR1 is DFQATT, CDR2 SNEGSKA (reference sequence). This CDR3 contains 14 residues. The study's findings and limits: Diversity and T-cell counts at one year after transplant derived mostly from new T cells. Reports say that about two months after transplant, the alpha-beta T cells came out of several hundred graft clones that had expanded.

Unique molecular identifiers tagged the TCRbeta library. TCRdb used MiXCR to reprocess the PCR reads, holding one entry per CDR3 protein. The table lists 120,000 to 150,000 distinct CDR3 sequences, 7.5% to 9% of them singletons. The TCR was taken from a female patient under 10 years old who had a stem cell transplant for congenital amegakaryocytic thrombocytopenia, so the T cells may come from the graft donor. The rearrangement links TRBV20-1 to TRBJ1-2; 10 nucleotides align to TRBD1. This sample comprised PBMCs, mostly from graft donor cells, obtained 180 days after TCRalphabeta/CD19-depleted stem cell transplant. As DNA, the CDR3 is TGCAGTGCTAGCCACAGGACAGGGGGATATGGCTACACCTTC. It codes for CSASHRTGGYGYTF.